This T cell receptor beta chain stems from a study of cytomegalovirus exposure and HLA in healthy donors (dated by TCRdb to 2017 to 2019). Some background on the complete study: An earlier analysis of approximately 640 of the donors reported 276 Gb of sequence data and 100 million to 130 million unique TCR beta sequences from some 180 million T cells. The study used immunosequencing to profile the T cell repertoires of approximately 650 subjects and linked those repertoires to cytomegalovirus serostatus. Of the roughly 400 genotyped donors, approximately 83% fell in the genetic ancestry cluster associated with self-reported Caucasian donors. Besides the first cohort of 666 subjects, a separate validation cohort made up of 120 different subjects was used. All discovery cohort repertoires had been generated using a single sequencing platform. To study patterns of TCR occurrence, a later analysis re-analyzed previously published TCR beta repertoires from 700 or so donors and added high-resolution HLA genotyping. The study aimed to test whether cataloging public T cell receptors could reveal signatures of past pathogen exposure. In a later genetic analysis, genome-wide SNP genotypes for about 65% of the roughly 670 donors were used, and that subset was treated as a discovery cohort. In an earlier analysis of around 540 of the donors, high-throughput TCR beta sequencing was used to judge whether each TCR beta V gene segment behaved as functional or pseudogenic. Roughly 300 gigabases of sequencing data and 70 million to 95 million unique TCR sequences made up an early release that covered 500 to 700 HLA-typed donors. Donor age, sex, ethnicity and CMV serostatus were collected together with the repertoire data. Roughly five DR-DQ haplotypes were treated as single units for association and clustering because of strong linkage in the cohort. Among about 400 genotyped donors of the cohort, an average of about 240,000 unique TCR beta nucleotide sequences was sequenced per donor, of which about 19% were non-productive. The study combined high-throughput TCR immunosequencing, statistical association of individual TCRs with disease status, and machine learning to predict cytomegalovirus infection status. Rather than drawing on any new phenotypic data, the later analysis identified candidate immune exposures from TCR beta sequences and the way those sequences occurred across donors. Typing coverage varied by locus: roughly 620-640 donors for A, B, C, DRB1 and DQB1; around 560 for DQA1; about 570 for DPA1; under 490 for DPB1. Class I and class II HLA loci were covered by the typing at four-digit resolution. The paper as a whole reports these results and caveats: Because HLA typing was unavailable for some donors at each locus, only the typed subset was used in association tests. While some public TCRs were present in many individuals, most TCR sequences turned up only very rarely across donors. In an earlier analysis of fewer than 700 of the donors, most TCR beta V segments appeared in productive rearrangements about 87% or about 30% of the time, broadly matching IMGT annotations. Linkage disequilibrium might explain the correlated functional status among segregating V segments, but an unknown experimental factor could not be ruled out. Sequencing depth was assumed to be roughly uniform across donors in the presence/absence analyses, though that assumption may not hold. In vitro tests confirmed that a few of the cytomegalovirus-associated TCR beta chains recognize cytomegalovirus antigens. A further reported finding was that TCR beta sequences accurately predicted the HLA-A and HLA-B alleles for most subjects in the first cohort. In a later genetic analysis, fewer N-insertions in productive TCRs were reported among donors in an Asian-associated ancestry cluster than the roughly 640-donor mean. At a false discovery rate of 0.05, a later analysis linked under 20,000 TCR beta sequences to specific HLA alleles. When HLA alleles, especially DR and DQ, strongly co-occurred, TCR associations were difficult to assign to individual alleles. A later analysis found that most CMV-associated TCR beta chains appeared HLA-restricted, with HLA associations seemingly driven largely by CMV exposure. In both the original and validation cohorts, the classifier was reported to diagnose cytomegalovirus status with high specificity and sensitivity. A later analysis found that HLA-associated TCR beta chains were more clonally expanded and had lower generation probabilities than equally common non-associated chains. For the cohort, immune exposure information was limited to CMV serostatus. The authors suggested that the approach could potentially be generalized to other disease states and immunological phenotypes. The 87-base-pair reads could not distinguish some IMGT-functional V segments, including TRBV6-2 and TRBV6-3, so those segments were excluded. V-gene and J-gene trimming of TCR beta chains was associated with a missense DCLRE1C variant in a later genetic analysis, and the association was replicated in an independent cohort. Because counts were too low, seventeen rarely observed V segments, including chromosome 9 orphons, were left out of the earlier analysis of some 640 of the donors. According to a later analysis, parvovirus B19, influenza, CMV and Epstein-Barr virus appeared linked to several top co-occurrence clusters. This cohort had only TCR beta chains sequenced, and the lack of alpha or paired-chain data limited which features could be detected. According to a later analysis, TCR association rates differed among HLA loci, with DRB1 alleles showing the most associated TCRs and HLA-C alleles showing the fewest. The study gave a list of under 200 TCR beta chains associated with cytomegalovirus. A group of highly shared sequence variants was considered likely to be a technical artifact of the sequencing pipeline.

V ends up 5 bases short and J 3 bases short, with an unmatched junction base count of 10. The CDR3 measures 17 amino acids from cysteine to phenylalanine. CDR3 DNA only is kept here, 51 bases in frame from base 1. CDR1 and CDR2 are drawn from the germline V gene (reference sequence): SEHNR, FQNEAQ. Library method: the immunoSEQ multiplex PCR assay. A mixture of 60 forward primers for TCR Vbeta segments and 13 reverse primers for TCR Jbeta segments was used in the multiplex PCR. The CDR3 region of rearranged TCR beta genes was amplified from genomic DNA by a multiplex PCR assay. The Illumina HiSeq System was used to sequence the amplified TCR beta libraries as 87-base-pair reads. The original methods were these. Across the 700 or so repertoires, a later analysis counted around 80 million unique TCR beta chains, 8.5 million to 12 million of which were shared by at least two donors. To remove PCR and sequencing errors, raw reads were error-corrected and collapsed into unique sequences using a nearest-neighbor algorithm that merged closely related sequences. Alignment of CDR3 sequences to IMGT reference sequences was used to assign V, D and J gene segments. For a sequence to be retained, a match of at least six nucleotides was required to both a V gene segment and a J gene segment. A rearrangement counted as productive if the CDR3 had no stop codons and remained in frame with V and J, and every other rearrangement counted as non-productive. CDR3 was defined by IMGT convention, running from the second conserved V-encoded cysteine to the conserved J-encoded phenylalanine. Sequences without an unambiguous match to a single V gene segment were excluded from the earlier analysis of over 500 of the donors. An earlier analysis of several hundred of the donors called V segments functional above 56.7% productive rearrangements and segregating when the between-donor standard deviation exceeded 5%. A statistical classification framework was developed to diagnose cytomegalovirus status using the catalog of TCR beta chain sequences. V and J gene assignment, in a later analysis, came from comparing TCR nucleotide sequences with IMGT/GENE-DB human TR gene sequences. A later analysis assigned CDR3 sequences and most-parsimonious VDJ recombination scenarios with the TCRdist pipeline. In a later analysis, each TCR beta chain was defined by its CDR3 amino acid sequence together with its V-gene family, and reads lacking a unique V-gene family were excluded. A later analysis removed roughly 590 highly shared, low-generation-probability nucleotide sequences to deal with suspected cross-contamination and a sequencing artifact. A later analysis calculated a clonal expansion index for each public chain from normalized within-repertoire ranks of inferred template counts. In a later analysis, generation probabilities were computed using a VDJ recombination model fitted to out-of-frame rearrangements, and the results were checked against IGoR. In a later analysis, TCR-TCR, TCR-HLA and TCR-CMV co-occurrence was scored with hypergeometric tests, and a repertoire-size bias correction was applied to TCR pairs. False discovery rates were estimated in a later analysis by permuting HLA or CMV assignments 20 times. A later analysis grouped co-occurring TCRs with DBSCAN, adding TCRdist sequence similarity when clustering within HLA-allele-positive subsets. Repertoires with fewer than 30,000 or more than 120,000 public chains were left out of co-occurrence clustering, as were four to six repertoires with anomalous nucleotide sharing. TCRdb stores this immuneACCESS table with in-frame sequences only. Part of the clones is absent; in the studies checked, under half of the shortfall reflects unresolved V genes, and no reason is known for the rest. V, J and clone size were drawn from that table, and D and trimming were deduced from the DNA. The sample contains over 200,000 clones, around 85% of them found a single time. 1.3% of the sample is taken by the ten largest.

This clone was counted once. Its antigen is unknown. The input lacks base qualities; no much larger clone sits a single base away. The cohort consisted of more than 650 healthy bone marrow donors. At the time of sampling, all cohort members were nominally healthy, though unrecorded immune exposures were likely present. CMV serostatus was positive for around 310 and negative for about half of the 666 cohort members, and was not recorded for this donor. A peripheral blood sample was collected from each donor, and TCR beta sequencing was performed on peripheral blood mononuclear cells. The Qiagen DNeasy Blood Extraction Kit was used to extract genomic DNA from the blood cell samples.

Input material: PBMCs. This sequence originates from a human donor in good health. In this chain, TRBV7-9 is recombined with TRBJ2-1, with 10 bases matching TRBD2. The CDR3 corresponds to CASSPHSGRIVYNEQFF. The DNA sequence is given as TGTGCCAGCAGCCCACATAGCGGGAGGATCGTCTACAATGAGCAGTTCTTC.